This TCR beta chain was captured by sequencing in a study of shared clonotypes between healthy human individuals. Whole-study findings and limits: Generally, naive subsets came out with larger estimated richness than memory subsets. Between four donors, naive CD4 clonotypes were shared at a level of around 4.9%.

Germline V gene sequence: CDR1 SGHRS, CDR2 YFSETQ. The CDR3 covers 15 residues. V was cut by 2 bases and J by 0 bases, with 8 bases left in between. This clone was seen a handful of times. Its antigen is unknown. Caucasian adults living in Nashville, Tennessee, provided all samples. Authors' data handling: ImmunoSEQ output lacked quality scores and full-length reads, limiting matched filtering. Sequencing was performed with immunoSEQ multiplex PCR; in TCRdb, only in-frame clones are kept and a portion is missing. The DNA was the basis for D and trimming; V, J and clone size are from that table. Of approximately 980,000 clones detected, about 80% appear once; the ten largest clones hold about 1.5%.

This clonotype was sampled from a young man in good health. The V and J genes are TRBV5-1 and TRBJ1-4; D remains ambiguous. Sequencing was carried out using memory CD4+ T cells sorted from blood. The subset: CD45RA-negative fraction. CDR3 bases: TGCGCCAGCAGCTTTACTAGTGCAACTAATGAAAAACTGTTTTTT. Its protein is CASSFTSATNEKLFF.